Below are 26 T cell receptor beta chains sequenced from a single sample in a study of T-cell reconstitution after alpha-beta-depleted transplantation in children. Unique molecular identifiers were incorporated into the prepared TCRbeta library. TCRdb passed the PCR reads through MiXCR, listing each CDR3 protein once. This repertoire shows hundreds of thousands of distinct CDR3 sequences, roughly 17% found once; its top ten account for 1.1%. Source: PBMCs from the stem cell graft donor, taken from the stem cell graft. The receptor set was obtained from a human donor who donated a stem cell graft to a child with acute myeloid leukemia.

The rearrangement joins TRBV4-1 to TRBJ1-1, with D perhaps TRBD1 (5 bases). The V gene's germline CDR1 is MGHRA and CDR2 YSYEKL. The CDR3 extends over 14 amino acids. V was trimmed by 5 bases and J by 0 bases, leaving 10 bases between them. CDR3 protein: CASSWGGLNTEAFF. The CDR3, as DNA: TGCGCCAGCAGCTGGGGGGGTTTGAACACTGAAGCTTTCTTT.

The chain has TRBV7-8 and TRBJ2-1; 7 bases are shared with TRBD1. From germline, CDR1 is SGHVS and CDR2 FQNEAQ. Losses at the gene ends were 8 bases for V and 5 bases for J; bases not matched to a gene: 3. CDR3 size: 12 residues. CDR3 in amino acids: CASGDRHNEQFF. The DNA of the CDR3 is TGTGCCAGCGGGGACAGACACAATGAGCAGTTCTTC.

This clonotype has a handful of counts. The chain recombines TRBV12-3 or TRBV12-4 with TRBJ2-2; no clear D gene. The V and J ends lost 10 bases and 2 bases respectively, with 14 bases between them. There are 14 residues in the CDR3. The CDR3 DNA is TGTGCCATCCCTCAGTCCCAAAACACCGGGGAGCTGTTTTTT. This gives the protein CAIPQSQNTGELFF.

The chain uses TRBV4-2 and TRBJ2-7; D is possibly TRBD2 (5 bases). Germline CDR1 reads LGHNA; CDR2 reads YNFKEQ. V was trimmed by 0 bases and J by 0 bases, leaving 15 bases between them. This CDR3 has 17 amino acids. CDR3 loop: CASSQDEEDASSYEQYV. For the CDR3, the DNA is TGTGCCAGCAGCCAAGATGAGGAGGACGCTAGCTCCTACGAGCAGTACGTC.

There are many counts of this clonotype. The rearrangement links TRBV7-9 to TRBJ1-6, with 9 bases matching TRBD1. Germline V gene sequence: CDR1 SEHNR, CDR2 FQNEAQ (reference sequence). The CDR3 extends over 15 amino acids. The V gene end was trimmed by 5 bases and the J gene end by 15 bases; junction bases not matched to a gene: 14. Here the CDR3 DNA reads TGTGCCAGCAGCACCGGGGCCGGACAGGGGCTTCTCCTCCACTTT. As protein: CASSTGAGQGLLLHF.

This clonotype was recorded at least ten times. The genes are TRBV24-1 and TRBJ2-3, with D possibly matching TRBD2 (6 bases). Germline V gene lookup returns CDR1 KGHDR and CDR2 SFDVKD. The CDR3 has 14 amino acids. The V gene lost 7 bases and the J gene lost 1 base, with 11 bases spanning the gap. Here the CDR3 DNA reads TGTGCCACCAGGGCCAAGCGGGGCACAGATACGCAGTATTTT. Translated, it gives CATRAKRGTDTQYF.

This clonotype was seen ten or more times. This chain links TRBV6-6 with TRBJ1-2; the D is unclear. V lost 7 bases and J lost 8, with 11 bases in between. Germline CDR1 reads MNHNY; CDR2 reads SVGAGI (reference sequence). CDR3 length equals 11 residues. In DNA form, the CDR3 reads TGTGCCAGCACGCGGGCCGGAGGCTACACCTTC. This codes for CASTRAGGYTF.

This clonotype was detected only a few times. J is TRBJ2-1 and V is TRBV12-3 or TRBV12-4; tentative D call: TRBD1 (6 bases). V was cut by 3 bases and J by 9 bases, with 18 bases left in between. The CDR3 length is 15 residues. The CDR3 spells CASSFNDRTSGEQFF. DNA for the CDR3: TGTGCCAGCAGTTTTAACGACAGGACGAGTGGTGAGCAGTTCTTC.

This clonotype was counted many times. V is TRBV20-1 and J is TRBJ1-6; TRBD1 is a possible D gene (5 bases). Deletions cut 2 bases from V and 5 bases from J, with 13 bases between. The CDR3 consists of 15 residues. Germline values: CDR1 DFQATT, CDR2 SNEGSKA (reference sequence). The DNA for the CDR3 is TGCAGTGCTAGAAATCTCCGAGGGGATAATTCACCCCTCCACTTT. Encoded protein: CSARNLRGDNSPLHF.

This clonotype was counted between two and nine times. The chain employs TRBV20-1 and TRBJ1-4; TRBD1 might be the D (6 bases). This CDR3 region has 12 residues. The V and J ends lost 7 bases and 6 bases respectively, with 12 bases between them. From germline, CDR1 is DFQATT and CDR2 SNEGSKA (reference sequence). The CDR3 region has the DNA TGCAGTGTTTCCAGGGGAGATGAAAAACTGTTTTTT. Amino acid sequence: CSVSRGDEKLFF.

In this sample, this clonotype turned up many times. V usage is TRBV12-3 or TRBV12-4 and J usage is TRBJ2-1; D ambiguous. V was cut by 7 bases and J by 7 bases, with 11 bases left in between. The CDR3 consists of 12 residues. The DNA for the CDR3 is TGTGCCAGCACCTTACGGGCAAATGAGCAGTTCTTC. Protein sequence: CASTLRANEQFF.

This clonotype was seen many times. V is TRBV24-1 and J is TRBJ1-5, with D uncertain. V lost 5 bases and J lost 0, with 10 bases in between. The CDR3 is 15 amino acids. Germline V gives CDR1 KGHDR, CDR2 SFDVKD. DNA for the CDR3: TGTGCCACCAGTGGAGGAGGGTTTAGCAATCAGCCCCAGCATTTT. Protein product: CATSGGGFSNQPQHF.

A remark on this clonotype: A much larger clone sits a single nucleotide away, making a read error possible. The gene calls are TRBV24-1 and TRBJ1-1; no clear D. The V gene's germline CDR1 is KGHDR and CDR2 SFDVKD. This CDR3 contains 13 residues. The CDR3 DNA is TGTGCCACCAGTGGCGCCCTGAACACTGAAGCTTACTTT. Its protein is CATSGALNTEAYF.

This clonotype showed up many times. The chain is built from TRBV29-1 and TRBJ2-5, with 9 bases fitting TRBD1. This CDR3 is 14 amino acids long. Germline lookup yields CDR1 SQVTM and CDR2 ANQGSEA. With 6 bases clipped from V and 1 base from J, the junction kept 6 bases outside the gene matches. The CDR3 loop reads CSVDRDRVQETQYF. The CDR3 nucleotides read TGCAGCGTCGACCGGGACAGGGTCCAAGAGACCCAGTACTTC.

This clonotype was seen many times. J is TRBJ2-7 and V is TRBV7-2; D remains ambiguous. The CDR3 covers 13 residues. V lost 3 bases, J lost 4 bases, and 10 bases lay in between. Germline V lookup: CDR1 SGHTA, CDR2 FQGNSA. As DNA, the CDR3 is TGTGCCAGCAGCTTTGGGCGACATTACGAGCAGTACGTC. As protein: CASSFGRHYEQYV.

This clonotype has just a few counts. The rearrangement uses TRBV5-5 and TRBJ2-5, with 7 bases matching TRBD1. From germline, CDR1 is SGHKS and CDR2 YYEKEE (reference sequence). There are 17 residues in the CDR3. Germline trimming cut 5 bases from V and 0 bases from J; bases unmatched to any gene: 13. CDR3 sequence reads: CASRHTATGINQETQYF. The CDR3 bases are TGTGCCAGCAGACACACCGCGACAGGGATTAACCAAGAGACCCAGTACTTC.

This clonotype was seen a handful of times. The rearrangement uses TRBV24-1 and TRBJ2-3, with D possibly being TRBD2 (5 bases). This CDR3 comprises 15 residues. Looked up from germline, CDR1 is KGHDR and CDR2 is SFDVKD. Trimming shortened V by 4 bases and J by 0 bases, and 10 bases separated the two germline ends. CDR3 sequence reads: CATSDNSVSTDTQYF. For the CDR3, the DNA is TGTGCCACCAGTGACAATAGCGTCAGCACAGATACGCAGTATTTT.

The chain uses TRBV24-1 and TRBJ2-1, with D uncertain. Germline CDR1 KGHDR, CDR2 SFDVKD. The CDR3 length is 15 residues. The V gene lost 8 bases and the J gene lost 1 base, with 14 bases spanning the gap. The CDR3 loop is CATMAGEPSYNEQFF. The CDR3 bases are TGTGCCACCATGGCAGGTGAACCTTCCTACAATGAGCAGTTCTTC.

The chain uses TRBV7-2 and TRBJ1-1; weak D call: TRBD1 (5 bases). CDR1 SGHTA and CDR2 FQGNSA come from the germline V gene. The CDR3 extends over 15 amino acids. The V end lost 7 bases, the J end lost 1 base, and 16 bases lay between the germline ends. Here the CDR3 reads CASTSTGQGNTEAFF. CDR3 bases: TGTGCCAGCACCTCGACGGGCCAGGGGAACACTGAAGCTTTCTTT. The full variable domain, completed using reference TRBV7-2 and TRBJ1-1, is GAGVSQSPSNKVTEKGKDVELRCDPISGHTALYWYRQSLGQGLEFLIYFQGNSAPDKSGLPSDRFSAERTGGSVSTLTIQRTQQEDSAVYLCASTSTGQGNTEAFFGQGTRLTVV.

This chain joins TRBV13 and TRBJ1-2; D call uncertain. Germline V gene sequence: CDR1 PRHDT, CDR2 FYEKMQ (reference sequence). The CDR3 is 14 residues long. Between the trimmed V and J ends, which lost 2 bases and 2 bases, there was a span of 9 bases. CDR3 amino acids: CASSLKGLNYGYTF. The CDR3 DNA reads TGTGCCAGCAGCTTAAAGGGATTAAACTATGGCTACACCTTC. The full variable domain, completed using reference TRBV13 and TRBJ1-2, is AAGVIQSPRHLIKEKRETATLKCYPIPRHDTVYWYQQGPGQDPQFLISFYEKMQSDKGSIPDRFSAQQFSDYHSELNMSSLELGDSALYFCASSLKGLNYGYTFGSGTRLTVV.

V usage is TRBV15 and J usage is TRBJ2-1, with TRBD1 matching over 8 bases. J lost 6 bases, V lost 0 bases, and 4 bases had no gene match. This CDR3 spans 15 amino acids. CDR1 and CDR2 (germline): LNHNV, YYDKDF (reference sequence). The CDR3 reads CATSREAQGANEQFF. Here the CDR3 DNA reads TGTGCCACCAGCAGAGAGGCTCAGGGGGCCAATGAGCAGTTCTTC.

This clonotype occurred many times. The J gene is TRBJ2-3, the V gene TRBV12-3 or TRBV12-4, with 7 bases fitting TRBD2. CDR3 length equals 15 residues. The ends lost 2 bases at V and 2 bases at J; junction bases unmatched: 4. Here the CDR3 reads CASSLSLAATDTQYF. The CDR3 region has the DNA TGTGCCAGCAGTTTAAGTCTAGCGGCCACAGATACGCAGTATTTT.

CDR3 protein: CAISESMTLGGVGGYTF. The CDR3 bases are TGTGCCATCAGTGAGTCAATGACCTTGGGAGGGGTAGGTGGCTACACCTTC. This chain uses TRBV10-3 with TRBJ1-2, with D perhaps TRBD1 (5 bases). Trimming removed 0 bases at V and 7 bases at J, with 21 bases between. Germline V gene sequence: CDR1 ENHRY, CDR2 SYGVKD. There are 17 residues in the CDR3.

V and J are TRBV27 and TRBJ2-3, with 11 nucleotides matching TRBD1. Germline loops: CDR1 MNHEY, CDR2 SMNVEV (reference sequence). V shed 0 bases and J 1 base; nucleotides not matched to a gene: 12. This CDR3 has 20 amino acids. The CDR3 sequence is CASSLSILRWGQGGTDTQYF. The CDR3 coding sequence is TGTGCCAGCAGTTTATCGATATTGAGGTGGGGACAGGGGGGCACAGATACGCAGTATTTT.

This clonotype was counted many times. The gene calls are TRBV5-1 and TRBJ2-7, with 7 bases aligning to TRBD1. CDR1 is SGHRS and CDR2 is YFSETQ in the germline V gene. V gave up 4 bases and J gave up 0 bases; unmatched junction bases: 7. The CDR3 sequence is 15 residues long. CDR3 bases: TGCGCCAGCAGCCTAGGACAGGTCGGCTCCTACGAGCAGTACTTC. Its protein product is CASSLGQVGSYEQYF.

V and J are TRBV20-1 and TRBJ1-3; D is unclear. Germline loops: CDR1 DFQATT, CDR2 SNEGSKA (reference sequence). V dropped 1 base and J dropped 0 bases, with 13 bases sitting between them. The CDR3 is made up of 16 amino acids. The CDR3 region is CSARAWHGGSGNTIYF. DNA for the CDR3: TGCAGTGCTAGAGCATGGCACGGAGGCTCTGGAAACACCATATATTTT.